The sequence of this T cell receptor beta chain was determined in a study of T-cell reconstitution after alpha-beta-depleted transplantation in children. The study, taken as a whole, reports: From newly produced T cells came most of the T-cell counts and diversity one year after transplant.

In its sample, this clonotype was seen many times. What it binds is unknown. Germline CDR1 is SGHTA and CDR2 is FQGTGA. The CDR3 sequence is 15 residues long. Germline trimming cut 2 bases from V and 5 bases from J; bases unmatched to any gene: 4. The authors prepared the TCRbeta library with unique molecular identifiers. One entry per CDR3 protein, called by TCRdb with MiXCR from the PCR reads. The sample consists of hundreds of thousands of distinct CDR3 sequences, 23% of them appearing once. The sample in question was PBMCs, mostly from graft donor cells, obtained 360 days after TCRalphabeta/CD19-depleted stem cell transplant. The chain is built from TRBV7-3 and TRBJ2-2, with 8 nucleotides matching TRBD2. This TCR derives from a boy younger than two who had a stem cell transplant for acute myeloid leukemia, so the T cells may come from the graft donor. The CDR3 region is CASSLYGLATGELFF. The CDR3 DNA reads TGTGCCAGCAGCTTATATGGACTAGCTACCGGGGAGCTGTTTTTT.